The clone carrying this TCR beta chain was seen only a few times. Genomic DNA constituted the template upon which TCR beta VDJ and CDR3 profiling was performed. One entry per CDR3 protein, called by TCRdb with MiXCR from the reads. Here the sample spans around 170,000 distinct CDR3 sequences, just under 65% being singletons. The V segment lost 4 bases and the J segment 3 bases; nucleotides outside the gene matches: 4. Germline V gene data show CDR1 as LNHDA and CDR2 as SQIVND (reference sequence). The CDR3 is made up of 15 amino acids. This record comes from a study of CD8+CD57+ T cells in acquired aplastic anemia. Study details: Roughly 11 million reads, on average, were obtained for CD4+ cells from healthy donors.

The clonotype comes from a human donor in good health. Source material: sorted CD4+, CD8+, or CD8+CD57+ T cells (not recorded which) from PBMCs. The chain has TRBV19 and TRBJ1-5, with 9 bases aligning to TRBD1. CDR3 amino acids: CASSTGTGNNQPQHF. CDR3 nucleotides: TGTGCCAGTAGTACCGGGACAGGGAACAATCAGCCCCAGCATTTT.